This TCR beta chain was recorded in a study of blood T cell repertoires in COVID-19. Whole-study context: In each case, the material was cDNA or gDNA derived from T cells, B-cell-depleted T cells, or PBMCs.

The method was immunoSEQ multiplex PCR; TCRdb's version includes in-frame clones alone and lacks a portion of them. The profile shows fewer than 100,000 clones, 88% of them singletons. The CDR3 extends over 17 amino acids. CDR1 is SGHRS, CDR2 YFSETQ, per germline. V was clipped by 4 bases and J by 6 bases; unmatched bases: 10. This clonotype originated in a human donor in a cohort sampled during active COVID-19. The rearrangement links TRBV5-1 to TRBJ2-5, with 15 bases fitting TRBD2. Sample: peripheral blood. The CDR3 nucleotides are TGCGCCAGCAGCCCGGTAGGGGGACTAGCGGGAGGCAAGACCCAGTACTTC. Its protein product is CASSPVGGLAGGKTQYF.